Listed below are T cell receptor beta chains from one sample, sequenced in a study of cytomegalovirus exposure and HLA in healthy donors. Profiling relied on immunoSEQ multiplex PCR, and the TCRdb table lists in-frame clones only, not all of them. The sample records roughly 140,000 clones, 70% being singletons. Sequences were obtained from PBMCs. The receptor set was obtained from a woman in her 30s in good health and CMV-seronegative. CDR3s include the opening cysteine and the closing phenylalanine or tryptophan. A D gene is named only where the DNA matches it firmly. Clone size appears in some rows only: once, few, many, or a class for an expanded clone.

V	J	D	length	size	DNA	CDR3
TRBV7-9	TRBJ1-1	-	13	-	TGTGCCAGCAGCCAACAGGGTAGTACTGAAGCTTTCTTT	CASSQQGSTEAFF
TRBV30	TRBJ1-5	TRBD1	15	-	TGTGCCTGGAGTGTAAGGGACAGGGACAATCAGCCCCAGCATTTT	CAWSVRDRDNQPQHF
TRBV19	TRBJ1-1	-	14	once	TGTGCCAGTAGTTTAAGGGGGATGAACACTGAAGCTTTCTTT	CASSLRGMNTEAFF
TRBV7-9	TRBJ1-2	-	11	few	TGTGCCAGCAGCTCCCAGGGTGGCTACACCTTC	CASSSQGGYTF
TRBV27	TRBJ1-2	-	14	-	TGTGCCAGCAGTCCCAGGGGTGGGGTAGGAGGCTACACCTTC	CASSPRGGVGGYTF
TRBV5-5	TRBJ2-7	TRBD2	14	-	TGTGCCAGCAGCTTGGGGACTAGCCCTGTGGAGCAGTACTTC	CASSLGTSPVEQYF
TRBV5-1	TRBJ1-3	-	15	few	TGCGCCAGCAGCCCCCTACTGCACTCTGGAAACACCATATATTTT	CASSPLLHSGNTIYF
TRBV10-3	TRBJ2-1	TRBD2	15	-	TGTGCCATCAGTCCCGGGACTAGCATGTACAATGAGCAGTTCTTC	CAISPGTSMYNEQFF
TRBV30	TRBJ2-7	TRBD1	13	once	TGTGCCTGGGACACAAGACAGGGTTGGGATCAGTACTTC	CAWDTRQGWDQYF
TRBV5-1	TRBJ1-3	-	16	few	TGCGCCAGCAGCTCCGCGGCCGGGGGCTCTGGAAACACCATATATTTT	CASSSAAGGSGNTIYF